The present TCR beta chain was sequenced within a study of blood T cells in healthy people across ages. Then a second PCR, running about 6 to 12 cycles, was carried out with a sample-barcoded 5' primer and a J-beta primer mix. TCRdb re-derived calls from the 5' RACE reads in MiXCR, one entry per CDR3 protein. The sample lists about 930,000 distinct CDR3 sequences; around 29% were seen once. V was clipped by 2 bases and J by 1 base; unmatched bases: 5. CDR1 is SGHKS, CDR2 YYEKEE, per germline (reference sequence). CDR3 size: 15 residues. The sample also formed part of further work on T cells of mothers and their children.

The clonotype originates from a woman in her thirties or forties in good health. Sequenced material: blood. The chain carries TRBV5-5 and TRBJ2-7, with TRBD1 matching over 8 bases. CDR3 residues: CASSLLTGGSYEQYF. The CDR3 nucleotides read TGTGCCAGCAGCTTACTTACAGGGGGTTCCTACGAGCAGTACTTC.